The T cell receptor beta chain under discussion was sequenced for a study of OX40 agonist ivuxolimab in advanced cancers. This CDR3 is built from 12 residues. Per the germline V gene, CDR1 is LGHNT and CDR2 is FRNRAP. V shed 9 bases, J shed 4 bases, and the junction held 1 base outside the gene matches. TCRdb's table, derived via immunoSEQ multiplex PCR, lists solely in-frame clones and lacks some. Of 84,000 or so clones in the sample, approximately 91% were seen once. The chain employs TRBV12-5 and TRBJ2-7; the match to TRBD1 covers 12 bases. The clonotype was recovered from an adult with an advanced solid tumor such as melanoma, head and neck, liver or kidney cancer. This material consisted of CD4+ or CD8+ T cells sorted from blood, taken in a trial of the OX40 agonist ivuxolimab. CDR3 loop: CARGQGAYEQYF. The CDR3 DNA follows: TGTGCTAGGGGACAGGGGGCGTACGAGCAGTACTTC.